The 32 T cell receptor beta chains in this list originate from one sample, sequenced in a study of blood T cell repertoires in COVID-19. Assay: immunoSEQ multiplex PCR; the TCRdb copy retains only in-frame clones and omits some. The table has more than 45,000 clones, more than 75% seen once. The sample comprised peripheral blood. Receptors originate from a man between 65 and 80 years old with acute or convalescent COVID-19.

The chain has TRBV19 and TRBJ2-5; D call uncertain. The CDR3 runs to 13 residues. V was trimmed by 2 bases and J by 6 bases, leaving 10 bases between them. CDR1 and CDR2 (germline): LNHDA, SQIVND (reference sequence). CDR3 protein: CASSISGWQTQYF. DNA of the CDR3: TGTGCCAGTAGTATATCCGGGTGGCAGACCCAGTACTTC.

The CDR3 loop is CASSPTGGTEAFF. CDR3 nucleotides: TGTGCCAGCAGCCCGACAGGGGGAACTGAAGCTTTCTTT. The chain has TRBV7-3 and TRBJ1-1, with 9 nucleotides matching TRBD1. Trimming cost V 5 bases and J 5 bases; bases outside gene matches: 3. Germline values: CDR1 SGHTA, CDR2 FQGTGA. The CDR3 totals 13 residues. Filled out from reference TRBV7-3 and TRBJ1-1, the complete variable domain reads GAGVSQTPSNKVTEKGKYVELRCDPISGHTALYWYRQSLGQGPEFLIYFQGTGAADDSGLPNDRFFAVRPEGSVSTLKIQRTERGDSAVYLCASSPTGGTEAFFGQGTRLTVV.

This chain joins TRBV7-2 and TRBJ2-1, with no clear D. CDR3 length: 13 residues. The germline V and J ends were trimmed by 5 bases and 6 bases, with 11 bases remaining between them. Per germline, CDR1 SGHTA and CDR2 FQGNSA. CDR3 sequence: CASSAYGPNEQFF. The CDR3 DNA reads TGTGCCAGCAGCGCATACGGTCCCAATGAGCAGTTCTTC. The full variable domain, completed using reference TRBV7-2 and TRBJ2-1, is GAGVSQSPSNKVTEKGKDVELRCDPISGHTALYWYRQSLGQGLEFLIYFQGNSAPDKSGLPSDRFSAERTGGSVSTLTIQRTQQEDSAVYLCASSAYGPNEQFFGPGTRLTVL.

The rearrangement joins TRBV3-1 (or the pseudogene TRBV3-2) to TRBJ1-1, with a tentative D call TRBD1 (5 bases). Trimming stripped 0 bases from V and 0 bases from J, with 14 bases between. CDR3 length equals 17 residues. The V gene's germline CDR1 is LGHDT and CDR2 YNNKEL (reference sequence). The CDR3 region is CASSQDELRQLNTEAFF. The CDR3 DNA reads TGTGCCAGCAGCCAAGATGAGCTTCGACAGTTGAACACTGAAGCTTTCTTT.

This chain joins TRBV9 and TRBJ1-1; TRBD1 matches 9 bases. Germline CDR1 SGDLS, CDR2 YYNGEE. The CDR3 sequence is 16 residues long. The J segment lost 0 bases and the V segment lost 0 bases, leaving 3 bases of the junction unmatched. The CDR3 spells CASSVGGTGMNTEAFF. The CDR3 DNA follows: TGTGCCAGCAGCGTAGGCGGGACAGGGATGAACACTGAAGCTTTCTTT.

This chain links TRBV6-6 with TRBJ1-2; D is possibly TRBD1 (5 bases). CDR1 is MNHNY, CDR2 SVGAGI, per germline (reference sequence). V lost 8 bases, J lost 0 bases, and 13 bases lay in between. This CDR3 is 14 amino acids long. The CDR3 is CASSAGMSNYGYTF. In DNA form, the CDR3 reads TGTGCCAGCTCGGCAGGGATGTCTAACTATGGCTACACCTTC.

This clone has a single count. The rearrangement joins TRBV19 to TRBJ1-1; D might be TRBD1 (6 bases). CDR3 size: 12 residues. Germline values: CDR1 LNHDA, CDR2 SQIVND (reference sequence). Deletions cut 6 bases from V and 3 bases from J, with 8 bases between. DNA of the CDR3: TGTGCCAGTAGGGACAGAGACACTGAAGCTTTCTTT. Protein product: CASRDRDTEAFF.

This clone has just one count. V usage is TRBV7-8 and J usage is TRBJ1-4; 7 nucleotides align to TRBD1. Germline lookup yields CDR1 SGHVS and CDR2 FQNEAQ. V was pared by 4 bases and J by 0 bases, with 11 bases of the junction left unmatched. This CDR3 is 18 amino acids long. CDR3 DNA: TGTGCCAGCAGCTCTATCGACAGGGCCTATGCAACTAATGAAAAACTGTTTTTT. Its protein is CASSSIDRAYATNEKLFF.

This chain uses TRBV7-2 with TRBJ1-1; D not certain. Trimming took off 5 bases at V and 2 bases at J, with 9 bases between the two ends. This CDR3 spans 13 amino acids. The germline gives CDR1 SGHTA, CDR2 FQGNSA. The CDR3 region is CASSGYRNTEAFF. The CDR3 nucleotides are TGTGCCAGCAGCGGCTACAGAAACACTGAAGCTTTCTTT.

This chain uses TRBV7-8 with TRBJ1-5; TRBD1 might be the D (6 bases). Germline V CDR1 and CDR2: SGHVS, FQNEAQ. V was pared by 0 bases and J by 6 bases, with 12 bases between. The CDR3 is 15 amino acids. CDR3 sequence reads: CASSLARGRGQPQHF. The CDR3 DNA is TGTGCCAGCAGCTTAGCCAGGGGAAGAGGTCAGCCCCAGCATTTT. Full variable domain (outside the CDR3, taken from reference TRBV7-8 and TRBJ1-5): GAGVSQSPRYKVAKRGQDVALRCDPISGHVSLFWYQQALGQGPEFLTYFQNEAQLDKSGLPSDRFFAERPEGSVSTLKIQRTQQEDSAVYLCASSLARGRGQPQHFGDGTRLSIL.

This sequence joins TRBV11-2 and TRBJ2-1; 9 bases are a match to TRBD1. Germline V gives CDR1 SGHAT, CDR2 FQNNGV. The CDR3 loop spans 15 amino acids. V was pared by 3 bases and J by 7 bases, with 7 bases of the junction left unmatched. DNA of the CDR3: TGTGCCAGCAGCTTTATAGGGACAGGGATGAATGAGCAGTTCTTC. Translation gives CASSFIGTGMNEQFF.

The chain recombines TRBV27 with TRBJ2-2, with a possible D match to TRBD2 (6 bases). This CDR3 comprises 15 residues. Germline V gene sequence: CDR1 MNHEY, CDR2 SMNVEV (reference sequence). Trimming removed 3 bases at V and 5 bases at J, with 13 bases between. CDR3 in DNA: TGTGCCAGCAGTTTGAACGGGGGAGGAACCGGGGAGCTGTTTTTT. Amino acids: CASSLNGGGTGELFF.

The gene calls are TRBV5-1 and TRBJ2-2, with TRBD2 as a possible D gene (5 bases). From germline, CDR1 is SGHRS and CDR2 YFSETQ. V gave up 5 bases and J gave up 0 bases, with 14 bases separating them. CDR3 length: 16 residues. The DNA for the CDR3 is TGCGCCAGCAGACCAGGACTGGGGACGAACACCGGGGAGCTGTTTTTT. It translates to CASRPGLGTNTGELFF.

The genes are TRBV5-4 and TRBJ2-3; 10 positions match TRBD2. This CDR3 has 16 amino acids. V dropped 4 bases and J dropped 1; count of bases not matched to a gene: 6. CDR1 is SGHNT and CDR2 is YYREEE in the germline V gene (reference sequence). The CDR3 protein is CASSRSGRGGTDTQYF. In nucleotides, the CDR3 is TGTGCCAGCAGCCGCAGCGGGAGGGGGGGCACAGATACGCAGTATTTT.

For the CDR3, the DNA is TGTGCCAGCAGTTACTCGGGACAGGGCTACGAGCAGTACGTC. Translation: CASSYSGQGYEQYV. The chain couples TRBV6-2 or TRBV6-3 to TRBJ2-7, with TRBD1 matching 9 bases. CDR3 length: 14 amino acids. Germline CDR1 is MNHEY and CDR2 is SVGEGT. After removal of 0 bases from V and 3 bases from J, the junction contained 0 bases not matched to a gene.

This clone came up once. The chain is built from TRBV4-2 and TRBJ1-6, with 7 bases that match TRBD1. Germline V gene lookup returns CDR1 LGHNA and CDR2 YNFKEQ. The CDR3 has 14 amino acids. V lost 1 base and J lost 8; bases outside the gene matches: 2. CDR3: CASSQGQGYSPLHF. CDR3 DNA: TGTGCCAGCAGCCAAGGACAGGGATATTCACCCCTCCACTTT.

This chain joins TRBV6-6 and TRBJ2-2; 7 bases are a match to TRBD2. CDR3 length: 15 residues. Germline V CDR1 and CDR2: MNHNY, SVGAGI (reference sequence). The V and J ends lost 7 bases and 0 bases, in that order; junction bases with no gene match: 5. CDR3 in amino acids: CASNPGLPNTGELFF. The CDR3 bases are TGTGCCAGCAATCCGGGACTACCGAACACCGGGGAGCTGTTTTTT.

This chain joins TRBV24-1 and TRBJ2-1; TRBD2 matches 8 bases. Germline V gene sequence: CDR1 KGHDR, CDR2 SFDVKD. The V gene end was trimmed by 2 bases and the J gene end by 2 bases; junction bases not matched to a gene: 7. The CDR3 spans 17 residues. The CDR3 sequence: CATSDSGTSGAYNEQFF. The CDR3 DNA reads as TGTGCCACCAGTGATTCCGGCACTAGCGGAGCCTACAATGAGCAGTTCTTC.

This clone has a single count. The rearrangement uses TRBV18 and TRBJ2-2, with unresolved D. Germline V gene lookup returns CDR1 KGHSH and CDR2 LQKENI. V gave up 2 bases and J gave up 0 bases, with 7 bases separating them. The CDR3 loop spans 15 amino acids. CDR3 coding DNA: TGTGCCAGCTCACCATTGGGCTCGAACACCGGGGAGCTGTTTTTT. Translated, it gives CASSPLGSNTGELFF.

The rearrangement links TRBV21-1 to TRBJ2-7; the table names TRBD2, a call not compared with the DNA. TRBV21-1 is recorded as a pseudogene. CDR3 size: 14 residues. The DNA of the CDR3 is TGTGCCAGCAGCAACCGGGACTGGCACTACGAGCAGTACTTC. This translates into CASSNRDWHYEQYF.

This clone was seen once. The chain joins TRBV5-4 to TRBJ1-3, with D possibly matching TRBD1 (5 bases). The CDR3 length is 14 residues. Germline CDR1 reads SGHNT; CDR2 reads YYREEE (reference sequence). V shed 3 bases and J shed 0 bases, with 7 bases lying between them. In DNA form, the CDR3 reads TGTGCCAGCAGCTCTGACAGCTCTGGAAACACCATATATTTT. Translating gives CASSSDSSGNTIYF.

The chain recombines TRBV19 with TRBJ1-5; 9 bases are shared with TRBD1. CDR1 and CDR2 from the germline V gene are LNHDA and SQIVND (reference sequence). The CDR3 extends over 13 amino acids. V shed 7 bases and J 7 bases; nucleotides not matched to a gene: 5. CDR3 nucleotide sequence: TGTGCCAGTAAGGACAGGGGTGAACAGCCCCAGCATTTT. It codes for CASKDRGEQPQHF.

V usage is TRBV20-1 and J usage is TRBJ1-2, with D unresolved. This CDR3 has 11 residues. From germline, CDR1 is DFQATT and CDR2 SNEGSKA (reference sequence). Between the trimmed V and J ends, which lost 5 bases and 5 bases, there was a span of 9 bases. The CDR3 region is CSAGLHYGYTF. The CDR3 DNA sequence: TGCAGTGCTGGCCTTCATTATGGCTACACCTTC.

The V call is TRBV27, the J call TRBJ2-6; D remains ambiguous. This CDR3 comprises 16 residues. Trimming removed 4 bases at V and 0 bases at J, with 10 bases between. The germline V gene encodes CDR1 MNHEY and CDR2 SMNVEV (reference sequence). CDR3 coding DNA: TGTGCCAGCAGTTCTAGGTCCAGCTCTGGGGCCAACGTCCTGACTTTC. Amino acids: CASSSRSSSGANVLTF.

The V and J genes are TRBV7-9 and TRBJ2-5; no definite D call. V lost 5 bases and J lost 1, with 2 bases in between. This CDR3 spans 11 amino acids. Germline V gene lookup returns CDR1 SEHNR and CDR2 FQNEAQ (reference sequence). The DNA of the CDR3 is TGTGCCAGCAGCCGCCAAGAGACCCAGTACTTC. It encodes CASSRQETQYF.

CDR3 in amino acids: CASRTRREGTDTQYF. Here the CDR3 DNA reads TGTGCCAGTAGGACGCGGCGGGAGGGGACAGATACGCAGTATTTT. The chain carries TRBV19 and TRBJ2-3; 9 bases map to TRBD2. V lost 6 bases to trimming and J lost 3 bases; unmatched junction nucleotides: 7. Germline V CDR1 and CDR2: LNHDA, SQIVND (reference sequence). There are 15 residues in the CDR3.

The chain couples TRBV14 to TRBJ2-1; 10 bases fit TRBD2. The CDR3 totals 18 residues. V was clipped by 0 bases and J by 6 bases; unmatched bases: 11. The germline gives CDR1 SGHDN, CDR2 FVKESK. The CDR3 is CASSQDIRGSGRFNEQFF. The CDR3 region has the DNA TGTGCCAGCAGCCAAGATATAAGGGGTAGCGGGAGGTTCAATGAGCAGTTCTTC. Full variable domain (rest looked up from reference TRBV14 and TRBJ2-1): EAGVTQFPSHSVIEKGQTVTLRCDPISGHDNLYWYRRVMGKEIKFLLHFVKESKQDESGMPNNRFLAERTGGTYSTLKVQPAELEDSGVYFCASSQDIRGSGRFNEQFFGPGTRLTVL.

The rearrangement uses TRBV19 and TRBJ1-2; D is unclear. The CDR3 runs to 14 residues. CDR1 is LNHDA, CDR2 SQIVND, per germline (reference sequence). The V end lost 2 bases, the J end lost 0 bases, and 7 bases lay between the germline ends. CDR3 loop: CASSIKLSNYGYTF. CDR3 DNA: TGTGCCAGTAGTATAAAGCTTTCTAACTATGGCTACACCTTC.

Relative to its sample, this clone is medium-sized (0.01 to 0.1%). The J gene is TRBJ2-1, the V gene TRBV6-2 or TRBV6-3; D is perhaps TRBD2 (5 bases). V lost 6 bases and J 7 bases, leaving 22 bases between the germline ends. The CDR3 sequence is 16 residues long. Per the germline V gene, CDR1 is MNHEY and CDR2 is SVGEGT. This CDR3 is CASSDISAQKVNEQFF. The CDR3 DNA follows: TGTGCCAGCAGCGATATTAGCGCCCAGAAGGTAAATGAGCAGTTCTTC.

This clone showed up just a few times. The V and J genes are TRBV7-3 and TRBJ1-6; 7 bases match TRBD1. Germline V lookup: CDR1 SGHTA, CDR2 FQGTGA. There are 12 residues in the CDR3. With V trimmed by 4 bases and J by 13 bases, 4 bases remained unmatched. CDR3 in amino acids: CASSSRDSPLHF. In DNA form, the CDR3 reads TGTGCCAGCAGCTCCCGGGACAGCCCCCTCCACTTT.

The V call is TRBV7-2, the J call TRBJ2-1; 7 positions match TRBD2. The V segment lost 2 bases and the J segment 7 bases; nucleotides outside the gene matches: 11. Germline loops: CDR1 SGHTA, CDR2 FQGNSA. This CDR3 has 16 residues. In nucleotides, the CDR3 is TGTGCCAGCAGCTTAATTCCGACTAGCATTGGGAATGAGCAGTTCTTC. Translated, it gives CASSLIPTSIGNEQFF.

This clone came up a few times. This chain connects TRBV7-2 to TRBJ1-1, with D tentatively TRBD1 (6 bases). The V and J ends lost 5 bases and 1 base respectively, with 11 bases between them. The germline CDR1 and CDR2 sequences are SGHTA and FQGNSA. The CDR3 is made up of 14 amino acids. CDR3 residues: CASSLQGRNTEAFF. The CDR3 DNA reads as TGTGCCAGCAGCCTACAGGGCCGGAACACTGAAGCTTTCTTT.